One sample yielded the 21 T cell receptor beta chains listed below, sequenced in a study of blood T cell repertoires in COVID-19. Libraries were prepared by immunoSEQ multiplex PCR; TCRdb keeps only in-frame clonotypes and omits some of them. The sample holds approximately 50,000 clones, 86% seen once. What was sequenced was peripheral blood. The source is a woman older than 75 with acute or convalescent COVID-19.

The V and J genes are TRBV18 and TRBJ2-1; 10 bases match TRBD2. CDR3 length: 16 residues. The trim removed 3 bases at V and 5 bases at J, leaving 7 bases unmatched. The germline CDR1 and CDR2 sequences are KGHSH and LQKENI. The CDR3 DNA reads TGTGCCAGCTCACCCGGCGAGCGGGGGGGCAACAATGAGCAGTTCTTC. This encodes CASSPGERGGNNEQFF.

The CDR3 sequence is CASSETGVTDTQYF. As DNA, the CDR3 is TGCGCCAGCAGTGAGACGGGAGTCACAGATACGCAGTATTTT. The V and J genes are TRBV10-1 and TRBJ2-3, with TRBD2 as a possible D gene (6 bases). The CDR3 is 14 residues long. The V and J ends lost 2 bases and 2 bases respectively, with 8 bases between them. The germline V gene encodes CDR1 WNHNN and CDR2 SYGVQD (reference sequence).

J is TRBJ1-3 and V is TRBV5-6; 7 nucleotides line up with TRBD1. V lost 3 bases, J lost 3 bases, and 6 bases stayed unmatched. The CDR3 is 15 amino acids. The germline gives CDR1 SGHDT, CDR2 YYEEEE. CDR3 protein: CASSYTGVVGNTIYF. In DNA form, the CDR3 reads TGTGCCAGCAGCTATACAGGGGTTGTTGGAAACACCATATATTTT.

The gene calls are TRBV5-1 and TRBJ2-3; TRBD2 matches 7 bases. The CDR3 has 15 residues. V shed 7 bases and J 2 bases; nucleotides not matched to a gene: 10. Germline CDR1 is SGHRS and CDR2 is YFSETQ. This CDR3 reads CASSVGRGITDTQYF. CDR3 DNA sequence: TGCGCCAGCTCAGTGGGGCGGGGGATCACAGATACGCAGTATTTT.

V gene TRBV19 combines with J gene TRBJ2-3; D gene unclear. Trimming stripped 7 bases from V and 6 bases from J, with 8 bases between. The CDR3 is made up of 11 amino acids. In germline, CDR1 is LNHDA, CDR2 SQIVND (reference sequence). In DNA, the CDR3 is TGTGCCAGTACCGAGTGGGATACGCAGTATTTT. Protein sequence: CASTEWDTQYF.

This clone has a single count. CDR3 DNA sequence: TGTGCCAGCAGCCCGGGGGGGGCCCGGTACAATGAGCAGTTCTTC. The encoded protein is CASSPGGARYNEQFF. The V and J genes are TRBV13 and TRBJ2-1; 8 bases are a match to TRBD2. The germline CDR1 and CDR2 sequences are PRHDT and FYEKMQ (reference sequence). CDR3 length: 15 residues. The V and J ends lost 5 bases and 4 bases, in that order; junction bases with no gene match: 7.

V usage is TRBV6-5 and J usage is TRBJ2-5; D is ambiguous. CDR1 is MNHEY and CDR2 is SVGAGI in the germline V gene. The CDR3 has 13 amino acids. Trimming shortened V by 7 bases and J by 6 bases, and 15 bases separated the two germline ends. The CDR3 loop reads CASTIQALQTQYF. The CDR3 bases are TGTGCCAGCACCATCCAGGCTTTGCAGACCCAGTACTTC.

The genes are TRBV5-1 and TRBJ1-1; a possible D gene is TRBD1 (6 bases). Germline V gene data show CDR1 as SGHRS and CDR2 as YFSETQ. Trimming cost V 5 bases and J 5 bases, with 16 bases left between them. The CDR3 spans 14 residues. CDR3 DNA sequence: TGCGCCAGCAGTCCAACGGGGACAAAAACTGAAGCTTTCTTT. Its translation: CASSPTGTKTEAFF.

The chain is built from TRBV10-3 and TRBJ1-1; 7 nucleotides line up with TRBD1. This CDR3 contains 14 residues. The V gene end was trimmed by 2 bases and the J gene end by 5 bases; junction bases not matched to a gene: 5. Germline V gene lookup returns CDR1 ENHRY and CDR2 SYGVKD. The CDR3 region is CAISEGTVQTEAFF. The CDR3 DNA sequence: TGTGCCATCAGTGAGGGGACAGTACAGACTGAAGCTTTCTTT.

The chain joins TRBV19 to TRBJ1-1; 7 bases fit TRBD1. There are 16 residues in the CDR3. Germline V gene data show CDR1 as LNHDA and CDR2 as SQIVND (reference sequence). The J segment lost 1 base and the V segment lost 0 bases, leaving 5 bases of the junction unmatched. The CDR3: CASSIDPGTANTEAFF. For the CDR3, the DNA is TGTGCCAGTAGTATAGACCCCGGGACAGCGAACACTGAAGCTTTCTTT.

The chain combines TRBV2 with TRBJ2-7; 8 nucleotides line up with TRBD1. V shed 6 bases and J 7 bases; nucleotides not matched to a gene: 11. CDR3 length: 14 residues. The germline gives CDR1 SNHLY, CDR2 FYNNEI. The CDR3 nucleotides read TGTGCCAGCAGGACCGGGACAGGCAGGGCGGAGCAGTACTTC. Amino acids: CASRTGTGRAEQYF.

The V gene is TRBV19, the J gene TRBJ1-2; TRBD1 matches 7 bases. Trimming cost V 4 bases and J 6 bases; bases outside gene matches: 5. The germline V gene encodes CDR1 LNHDA and CDR2 SQIVND (reference sequence). This CDR3 is 13 amino acids long. CDR3 DNA: TGTGCCAGTAGTACGACAGGGAATGATGGCTACACCTTC. Protein product: CASSTTGNDGYTF. Variable domain in full (rest from reference TRBV19 and TRBJ1-2): DGGITQSPKYLFRKEGQNVTLSCEQNLNHDAMYWYRQDPGQGLRLIYYSQIVNDFQKGDIAEGYSVSREKKESFPLTVTSAQKNPTAFYLCASSTTGNDGYTFGSGTRLTVV.

The CDR3 DNA sequence: TGTGCCAGCAGCCGACGGCCCTCGACCCGGGGGGTGGGAAACACCATATATTTT. Its translation is CASSRRPSTRGVGNTIYF. The J gene is TRBJ1-3, the V gene TRBV9; weak D call: TRBD1 (5 bases). There are 18 residues in the CDR3. In germline, CDR1 is SGDLS, CDR2 YYNGEE. Between the trimmed V and J ends, which lost 4 bases and 4 bases, there was a span of 24 bases.

The chain carries TRBV5-8 and TRBJ2-5; 8 bases are a match to TRBD1. Germline lookup yields CDR1 SGHTS and CDR2 YDEGEE. This CDR3 spans 16 amino acids. V gave up 0 bases and J gave up 4 bases; unmatched junction bases: 8. The CDR3 protein is CASSLAVQGARETQYF. CDR3 DNA sequence: TGTGCCAGCAGCTTGGCCGTTCAGGGGGCGCGAGAGACCCAGTACTTC.

In this sample, this clone turned up a few times. The J gene is TRBJ2-5, the V gene TRBV5-1; D might be TRBD1 (5 bases). Germline V gene data show CDR1 as SGHRS and CDR2 as YFSETQ. V was cut by 0 bases and J by 2 bases, with 8 bases left in between. This CDR3 has 14 amino acids. The CDR3 region is CASSLGGQQETQYF. The CDR3 bases are TGCGCCAGCAGCTTGGGGGGCCAGCAAGAGACCCAGTACTTC.

V usage is TRBV19 and J usage is TRBJ1-5; TRBD1 is a possible D gene (6 bases). The CDR3 consists of 13 residues. Germline CDR1 is LNHDA and CDR2 is SQIVND (reference sequence). Deletions cut 8 bases from V and 4 bases from J, with 12 bases between. CDR3 region: CASQGHTNQPQHF. The DNA for the CDR3 is TGTGCCAGTCAGGGACACACAAATCAGCCCCAGCATTTT.

The chain carries TRBV27 and TRBJ2-5; D uncertain. The CDR3 runs 13 residues. Trimming shortened V by 4 bases and J by 7 bases, and 13 bases separated the two germline ends. The V gene's germline CDR1 is MNHEY and CDR2 SMNVEV (reference sequence). The CDR3 spells CASSSPRFGTQYF. CDR3 DNA: TGTGCCAGCAGTTCCCCCCGGTTCGGGACCCAGTACTTC.

The chain recombines TRBV11-1 with TRBJ2-1; D gene uncertain. Deletions cut 1 base from V and 3 bases from J, with 7 bases between. The CDR3 totals 14 residues. Germline V gene data show CDR1 as SGHAT and CDR2 as FQDESV (reference sequence). CDR3: CASSLEDNYNEQFF. The CDR3 bases are TGTGCCAGCAGCTTAGAAGACAACTACAATGAGCAGTTCTTC.

This clone occurred once. The chain joins TRBV5-1 to TRBJ1-4; D is ambiguous. The CDR3 has 14 residues. CDR1 SGHRS and CDR2 YFSETQ come from the germline V gene. The V end lost 4 bases, the J end lost 7 bases, and 14 bases lay between the germline ends. The CDR3 loop is CASSLTGIGEKLFF. The CDR3 bases are TGCGCCAGCAGCCTGACGGGGATAGGTGAAAAACTGTTTTTT.

V usage is TRBV12-5 and J usage is TRBJ2-1; no reliable D call. The CDR3 has 14 amino acids. Germline CDR1 LGHNT, CDR2 FRNRAP. The ends were cut back, 4 bases at V and 5 bases at J, with 12 bases in the middle. CDR3 sequence (DNA): TGTGCTAGTGGTTCAGGTTACCTCAACAATGAGCAGTTCTTC. Translating it yields CASGSGYLNNEQFF.

The V call is TRBV18, the J call TRBJ1-3; TRBD1 aligns across 9 bases. This CDR3 has 14 residues. CDR1 is KGHSH and CDR2 is LQKENI in the germline V gene. V was clipped by 8 bases and J by 2 bases; unmatched bases: 4. CDR3 protein: CASAGTGTGNTIYF. CDR3 DNA: TGTGCCAGCGCCGGGACAGGGACTGGAAACACCATATATTTT.